This T cell receptor (beta chain) was documented in a study of blood T cell repertoires in COVID-19. Overall study: PBMCs, B-cell-depleted T cells, or T cells provided the cDNA or gDNA that made up the material.

CDR3 length: 17 amino acids. From germline, CDR1 is SGHRS and CDR2 YFSETQ. V lost 0 bases, J lost 5 bases, and 11 bases stayed unmatched. How the authors handled the data: Reference gene primers were amplified, and this amplification served to estimate nucleated cell counts. TCRdb's table, derived via immunoSEQ multiplex PCR, lists solely in-frame clones and lacks some. The DNA was the basis for D and trimming; V, J and clone size are from that table. The sample records hundreds of thousands of clones, approximately 88% being singletons. Categorization into cohorts depended on clinical history that participants reported. For recovered donors of Cohort 3, there were two negative PCRs, clearance, or symptom resolution.

V and J are TRBV5-1 and TRBJ1-2; 9 nucleotides align to TRBD1. Input material: PBMCs or T cells enriched from blood (not recorded which). This sequence was found in a man in his 60s who had recovered from COVID-19. CDR3 nucleotide sequence: TGCGCCAGCAGCTTGGCTACAGGGGGCTTCCCGGTGTATGGCTACACCTTC. Protein product: CASSLATGGFPVYGYTF.